This passage covers 18 T cell receptor beta chains from one sample sequenced in a study of T cell repertoires in cytomegalovirus infection. Their antigen targets remain unknown. TCRdb analysed the reads with MiXCR anew, one entry per CDR3 protein. This sample has more than 110,000 distinct CDR3 sequences, with about 31% found just once. Sequenced here: CD8+ T cells from cultured PBMCs, sampled from culture after CMV antigen stimulation. The receptors here all came from a human donor in good health (CMV status not recorded). Some clones in this sample may be carry-over from other donors' samples.

Only a few counts were recorded for this clonotype. This chain links TRBV7-6 with TRBJ1-1; D gene unclear. CDR1 SGHVS and CDR2 FNYEAQ come from the germline V gene. Trimming took off 4 bases at V and 1 base at J, with 4 bases between the two ends. This CDR3 has 12 residues. In DNA, the CDR3 is TGTGCCAGCAGCTACAGGAACACTGAAGCTTTCTTT. Its translation: CASSYRNTEAFF.

V gene TRBV9 combines with J gene TRBJ2-3; the D gene is possibly TRBD1 (5 bases). Trimming took off 3 bases at V and 3 bases at J, with 8 bases between the two ends. Germline lookup yields CDR1 SGDLS and CDR2 YYNGEE. The CDR3 loop spans 13 amino acids. CDR3 sequence: CASSGGPTDTQYF. The CDR3 DNA reads as TGTGCCAGCAGCGGGGGCCCAACAGATACGCAGTATTTT.

CDR3 DNA sequence: TGTGCCAGCAGCCAGGGACAGGGGGCTAAGGAGACCCAGTACTTC. The encoded protein is CASSQGQGAKETQYF. The chain is built from TRBV7-9 and TRBJ2-5; TRBD1 matches at 12 bases. Per germline, CDR1 SEHNR and CDR2 FQNEAQ (reference sequence). CDR3 length: 15 residues. Trimming at V came to 5 bases and at J to 5 bases, leaving 6 bases not matched to a gene.

This clonotype has only a few counts. V is TRBV11-2 and J is TRBJ2-1; no definite D call. V was trimmed by 3 bases and J by 3 bases, leaving 12 bases between them. This CDR3 region has 15 residues. CDR1 is SGHAT and CDR2 is FQNNGV in the germline V gene. In nucleotides, the CDR3 is TGTGCCAGCAGCTTTGACGGGTCCTACTACAATGAGCAGTTCTTC. This codes for CASSFDGSYYNEQFF.

This clonotype came up a few times. This sequence joins TRBV12-3 or TRBV12-4 and TRBJ2-1, with TRBD2 matching 8 bases. The length of the CDR3 is 13 residues. Trimming took 7 bases from V and 7 from J; bases not matched to a gene: 6. The CDR3 nucleotides are TGTGCCAGCAACACCCCGGGGGGGAATGAGCAGTTCTTC. Encoded protein: CASNTPGGNEQFF.

The chain has TRBV28 and TRBJ2-7; D gene uncertain. Trimming took off 5 bases at V and 2 bases at J, with 4 bases between the two ends. Germline V gene sequence: CDR1 MDHEN, CDR2 SYDVKM. This CDR3 comprises 11 residues. The CDR3 nucleotides are TGTGCCAGCAGTGATCCCTACGAGCAGTACTTC. Residues: CASSDPYEQYF.

V is TRBV20-1 and J is TRBJ1-2; D is perhaps TRBD1 (5 bases). Trimming shortened V by 3 bases and J by 7 bases, and 18 bases separated the two germline ends. Germline V gives CDR1 DFQATT, CDR2 SNEGSKA (reference sequence). The CDR3 length is 14 residues. The CDR3 nucleotides are TGCAGTGCTAGGGGTCCGGGGGGTACCCCTGGCTACACCTTC. This codes for CSARGPGGTPGYTF.

The sample holds one count of this clonotype. The chain recombines TRBV27 with TRBJ2-3; 9 nucleotides match TRBD2. With 4 bases clipped from V and 5 bases from J, the junction kept 7 bases outside the gene matches. The germline CDR1 and CDR2 sequences are MNHEY and SMNVEV (reference sequence). The CDR3 consists of 15 residues. CDR3 protein: CASSSWTSDIDTQYF. The CDR3 nucleotides read TGTGCCAGCAGTTCATGGACTAGCGATATAGATACGCAGTATTTT.

CDR3 sequence: CASSIFRGLLSGANVLTF. The CDR3 DNA follows: TGTGCCAGTAGTATCTTTAGAGGACTGCTCTCTGGGGCCAACGTCCTGACTTTC. The chain is built from TRBV19 and TRBJ2-6; D may be TRBD2 (5 bases). With 3 bases removed from V and 0 bases from J, the gap between germline ends came to 15 bases. Germline CDR1 LNHDA, CDR2 SQIVND (reference sequence). This CDR3 has 18 amino acids.

This clonotype showed up just a few times. The chain recombines TRBV24-1 with TRBJ2-1, with D possibly called TRBD1 or TRBD2 (6 bases each). V was pared by 3 bases and J by 13 bases, with 18 bases between. The CDR3 is 14 amino acids. CDR1 is KGHDR and CDR2 is SFDVKD in the germline V gene. The CDR3 protein is CATSDNTHRDCQFF. CDR3 DNA sequence: TGTGCCACCAGTGATAACACCCACAGGGACTGCCAGTTCTTC.

The V gene is TRBV11-2, the J gene TRBJ2-6, with D unclear. The CDR3 length is 16 residues. V lost 4 bases and J lost 3, with 13 bases in between. Germline loops: CDR1 SGHAT, CDR2 FQNNGV. The CDR3 DNA sequence: TGTGCCAGCAGCTGGAGCGTGTCGGATGGGGCCAACGTCCTGACTTTC. Protein product: CASSWSVSDGANVLTF.

The chain recombines TRBV19 with TRBJ1-1, with D hard to call. With 3 bases removed from V and 5 bases from J, the gap between germline ends came to 7 bases. The length of the CDR3 is 12 residues. The germline CDR1 and CDR2 sequences are LNHDA and SQIVND (reference sequence). The CDR3: CASSIGLTEAFF. Here the CDR3 DNA reads TGTGCCAGTAGTATCGGGCTGACTGAAGCTTTCTTT.

This clonotype was observed at least ten times. The chain uses TRBV28 and TRBJ2-2; D uncertain. The germline CDR1 and CDR2 sequences are MDHEN and SYDVKM. CDR3 length: 15 residues. V was cut by 4 bases and J by 4 bases, with 13 bases left in between. CDR3 residues: CASSSPPSSTGELFF. DNA for the CDR3: TGTGCCAGCAGTTCCCCCCCCAGCTCCACCGGGGAGCTGTTTTTT.

This chain joins TRBV7-6 and TRBJ2-1, with a possible D match to TRBD1 (6 bases). CDR3 size: 16 residues. Trimming shortened V by 0 bases and J by 3 bases, and 12 bases separated the two germline ends. Germline CDR1 and CDR2: SGHVS and FNYEAQ. The CDR3 region is CASSLARTELYNEQFF. CDR3 bases: TGTGCCAGCAGCTTAGCGAGGACAGAGCTCTACAATGAGCAGTTCTTC.

This clonotype was found a few times. The V gene is TRBV7-8, the J gene TRBJ2-1; 9 bases align to TRBD2. The CDR3 contains 16 residues. Germline loops: CDR1 SGHVS, CDR2 FQNEAQ. After removal of 1 base from V and 2 bases from J, the junction contained 3 bases not matched to a gene. The CDR3 coding sequence is TGTGCCAGCAGCTTAGGTCCTAGCGGGGCCTACAATGAGCAGTTCTTC. It specifies CASSLGPSGAYNEQFF.

The chain couples TRBV5-6 to TRBJ2-3; either TRBD1 or TRBD2 may supply D (5 bases each). The CDR3 runs to 15 residues. Per the germline V gene, CDR1 is SGHDT and CDR2 is YYEEEE. The V end was cut by 7 bases, the J end by 2 bases, with 17 bases between. The CDR3 DNA sequence: TGTGCCAGCTTAAGCCGGGCAGGGACCACAGATACGCAGTATTTT. Its protein is CASLSRAGTTDTQYF.

The CDR3 nucleotides are TGTGCCAGCAGTTCACCTAATACACAAGAGACCCAGTACTTC. It yields the protein CASSSPNTQETQYF. This sequence joins TRBV28 and TRBJ2-5; D gene uncertain. Trimming took off 4 bases at V and 2 bases at J, with 11 bases between the two ends. CDR3 length equals 14 residues. Germline-derived CDR1 and CDR2 are MDHEN and SYDVKM.

By share of the sample, this clonotype is medium-sized. The chain links TRBV20-1 to TRBJ2-1, with D possibly TRBD1 on 5 matching bases. This CDR3 region has 15 residues. The V end lost 3 bases, the J end lost 0 bases, and 12 bases lay between the germline ends. Germline V lookup: CDR1 DFQATT, CDR2 SNEGSKA (reference sequence). The CDR3 loop reads CSASDSVTSYNEQFF. The CDR3, as DNA: TGCAGTGCTAGTGACAGCGTAACCTCCTACAATGAGCAGTTCTTC.